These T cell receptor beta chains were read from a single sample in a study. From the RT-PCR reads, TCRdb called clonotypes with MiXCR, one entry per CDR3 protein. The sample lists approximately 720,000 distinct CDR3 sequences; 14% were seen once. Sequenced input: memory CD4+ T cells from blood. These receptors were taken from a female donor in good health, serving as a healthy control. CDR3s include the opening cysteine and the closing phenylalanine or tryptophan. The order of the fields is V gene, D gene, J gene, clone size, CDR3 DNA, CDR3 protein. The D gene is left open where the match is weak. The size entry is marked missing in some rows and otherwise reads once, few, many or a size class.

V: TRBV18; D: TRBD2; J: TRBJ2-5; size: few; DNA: TGTGCCAGCTCACCGTCCAGCGGGGGTGAGACCCAGTACTTC; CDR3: CASSPSSGGETQYF
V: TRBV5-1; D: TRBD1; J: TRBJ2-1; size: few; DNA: TGCGCCAGCAACAGACAGGGGGTGGACAATGAGCAGTTCTTC; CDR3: CASNRQGVDNEQFF
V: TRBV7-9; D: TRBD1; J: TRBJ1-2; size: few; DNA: TGTGCCAGCAGCGGCAGGGACAGGGGCTCGAAAAATGGCTACACCTTC; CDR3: CASSGRDRGSKNGYTF
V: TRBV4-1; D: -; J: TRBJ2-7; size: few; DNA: TGCGCCAGCAGCCACGAGGACGAGTACGACGAGCAGTACTTC; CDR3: CASSHEDEYDEQYF
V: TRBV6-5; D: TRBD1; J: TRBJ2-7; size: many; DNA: TGTGCCAGCAGTGTTGGGGGACAGATCTCCAATAAGCAGTACTTC; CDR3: CASSVGGQISNKQYF
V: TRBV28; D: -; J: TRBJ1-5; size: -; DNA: TGTGCCAGCCGGACACTGGCATTCGGCAATCAGCCCCAGCATTTT; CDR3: CASRTLAFGNQPQHF
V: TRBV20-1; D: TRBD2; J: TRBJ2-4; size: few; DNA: TGCAGTGCTGCCAGACTAGCGGGAGTGGCCAAAAACATTCAGTACTTC; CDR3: CSAARLAGVAKNIQYF
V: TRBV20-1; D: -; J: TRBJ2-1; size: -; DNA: TGCAGTGCTATTCCCTGGATTAATGAGCAGTTCTTC; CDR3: CSAIPWINEQFF
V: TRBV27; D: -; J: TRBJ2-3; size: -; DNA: TGTGCCAGCAGTTTATCGAACTGGGGCCTCTCGCATACGAATACGCAGTATTTT; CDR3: CASSLSNWGLSHTNTQYF
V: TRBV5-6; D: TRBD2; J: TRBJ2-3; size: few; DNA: TGTGCCAGCAGCTTGAGCGGGGCTTCTGATACGCAGTATTTT; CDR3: CASSLSGASDTQYF
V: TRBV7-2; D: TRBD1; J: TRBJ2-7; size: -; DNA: TGTGCCAGCAGCTTAACAGGGGGCCTTATCGACGAGCAGTACTTC; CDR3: CASSLTGGLIDEQYF
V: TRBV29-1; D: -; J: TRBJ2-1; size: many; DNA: TGCAGCGTTGCGCACTACAATGAGCAGTTCTTC; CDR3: CSVAHYNEQFF
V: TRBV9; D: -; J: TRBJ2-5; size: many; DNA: TGTGCCAGCAGCCGCGGGGTCCTCGAAGAGACCCAGTACTTC; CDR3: CASSRGVLEETQYF
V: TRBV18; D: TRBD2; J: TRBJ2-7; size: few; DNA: TGTGCCAGCTCACCAGTGGCGGGAGAGTCCCACGAGCAGTACTTC; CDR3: CASSPVAGESHEQYF